A selection of T cell receptor beta chains follows, all from one sample in a study of blood T cell repertoires in COVID-19. Produced via immunoSEQ multiplex PCR; TCRdb's table is partial and in-frame only. The sample lists over 75,000 clones; about 78% were seen once. The sample comprised peripheral blood. These receptors came from a man in his forties or fifties who had recovered from COVID-19. Both conserved end residues are part of each CDR3. The D gene is left open where the match is weak. Expanded clones get a size class; other rows say once, few or many, or leave the size out.

TRBV6-1	-	TRBJ1-2	-	CASSESGNYGYTF	TGTGCCAGCAGTGAATCCGGGAACTATGGCTACACCTTC
TRBV5-1	TRBD2	TRBJ2-1	-	CASSLGAGGLGSPEQFF	TGCGCCAGCAGCCTAGGAGCGGGAGGGCTCGGATCCCCTGAGCAGTTCTTC
TRBV3-1/TRBV3-2	TRBD2	TRBJ2-1	-	CASSQDSHKAGGVNEQFF	TGTGCCAGCAGCCAAGATTCCCATAAGGCGGGGGGCGTTAATGAGCAGTTCTTC
TRBV28	TRBD1	TRBJ2-7	-	CASRTGIKGEQYF	TGTGCCAGCCGGACAGGGATAAAGGGCGAGCAGTACTTC
TRBV28	TRBD1	TRBJ1-1	-	CASTTPGTGMIAFF	TGTGCCAGCACGACACCCGGGACAGGGATGATTGCTTTCTTT
TRBV7-2	-	TRBJ2-5	few	CASSSGIYGTQYF	TGTGCCAGCAGCTCAGGAATCTATGGGACCCAGTACTTC
TRBV6-6	TRBD1	TRBJ2-3	many	CASRGQGGSDTQYF	TGTGCCAGCAGGGGACAGGGTGGGTCAGATACGCAGTATTTT
TRBV27	TRBD2	TRBJ2-3	-	CASSDMASGGADTQYF	TGTGCCAGCAGTGACATGGCTAGCGGGGGGGCAGATACGCAGTATTTT
TRBV6-1	-	TRBJ2-7	-	CASSDSVGGLYEQYF	TGTGCCAGCAGTGACAGCGTGGGCGGGCTCTACGAGCAGTACTTC
TRBV9	-	TRBJ1-2	-	CASSVETDYGYTF	TGTGCCAGCAGCGTAGAAACGGACTATGGCTACACCTTC
TRBV28	-	TRBJ2-7	-	CASSFSLSYEQYF	TGTGCCAGCAGTTTTAGCCTTTCCTACGAGCAGTACTTC
TRBV28	-	TRBJ2-5	-	CASSFPSPGEETQYF	TGTGCCAGCAGTTTCCCCAGCCCGGGAGAGGAGACCCAGTACTTC
TRBV10-3	TRBD2	TRBJ2-1	-	CAISDSLAGPNEQFF	TGTGCCATCAGTGATTCGTTAGCGGGGCCCAATGAGCAGTTCTTC
TRBV29-1	TRBD1	TRBJ1-4	-	CSVEDRKGGKYGTNEKLFF	TGCAGCGTTGAAGATCGGAAAGGGGGCAAGTATGGGACTAATGAAAAACTGTTTTTT
TRBV4-3	TRBD2	TRBJ2-3	-	CASSQGTSGSSTDTQYF	TGCGCCAGCAGCCAAGGGACTAGCGGATCTAGCACAGATACGCAGTATTTT
TRBV19	-	TRBJ1-1	-	CASSIQDRNTEAFF	TGTGCCAGTAGTATTCAAGACAGGAACACTGAAGCTTTCTTT
TRBV18	-	TRBJ1-2	-	CASSPTEGRDYGYTF	TGTGCCAGCTCACCTACGGAGGGGAGGGACTATGGCTACACCTTC
TRBV12-3/TRBV12-4	-	TRBJ2-2	-	CASSLEGGGELFF	TGTGCCAGCAGTTTAGAAGGCGGCGGGGAGCTGTTTTTT